This T cell receptor beta chain originates from a study of regulatory T cells in long-lasting Graves disease. Study-level information: The definition of persistent Graves' disease was over 5 years of antithyroid drugs with positive TSH receptor antibodies. Overall study findings and caveats: Persistent disease samples used TRBV28, TRBJ1-2 and TRBJ2-5 preferentially.

Specified time point: persistent/refractory GD, antithyroid drugs over 5 years with positive TRAb. Preparation of the TCR library used RNA extracted from PBMCs. With 7 bases removed from V and 5 bases from J, the gap between germline ends came to 24 bases. The germline V gene has CDR1 MNHNS and CDR2 SASEGT. The CDR3 spans 16 residues. Arm-PCR with iRepertoire HTBI primers amplified the CDR3 regions for these TCR beta libraries. TCRdb itself ran the multiplex PCR reads through MiXCR, one entry per CDR3 protein. The sample carries roughly 500,000 distinct CDR3 sequences, around a fifth recorded once. This clonotype has ten or more counts. Its antigen remains unidentified.

Sequenced material: peripheral blood mononuclear cells (PBMCs), taken when the disease was refractory, from a patient treated with antithyroid drugs. The V and J genes are TRBV6-1 and TRBJ2-7; a weak D match, TRBD2 (5 bases). This sequence originates from a female donor with Graves disease. The chain's CDR3 is CASISGLAPGLDEQYF. CDR3 bases: TGTGCCAGCATATCGGGGTTAGCGCCGGGGTTGGACGAGCAGTACTTC.